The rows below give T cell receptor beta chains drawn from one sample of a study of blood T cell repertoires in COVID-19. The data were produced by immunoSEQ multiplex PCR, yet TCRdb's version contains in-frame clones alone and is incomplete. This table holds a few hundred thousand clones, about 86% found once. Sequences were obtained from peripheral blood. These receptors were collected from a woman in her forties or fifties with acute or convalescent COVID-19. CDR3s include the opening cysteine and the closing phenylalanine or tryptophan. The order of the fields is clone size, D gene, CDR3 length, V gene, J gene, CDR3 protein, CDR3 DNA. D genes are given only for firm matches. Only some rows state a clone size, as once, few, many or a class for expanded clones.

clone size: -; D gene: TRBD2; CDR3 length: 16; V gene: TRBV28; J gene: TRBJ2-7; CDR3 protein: CASSLFSGDLTYEQYF; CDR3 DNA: TGTGCCAGCAGTTTGTTCAGCGGGGACCTTACCTACGAGCAGTACTTC
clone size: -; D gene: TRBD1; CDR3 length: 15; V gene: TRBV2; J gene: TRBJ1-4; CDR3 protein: CASRGQGVVREKLFF; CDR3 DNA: TGTGCCAGCAGGGGACAGGGGGTCGTGAGGGAAAAACTGTTTTTT
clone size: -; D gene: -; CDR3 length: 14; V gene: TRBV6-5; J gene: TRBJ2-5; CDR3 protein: CASSPLGPQETQYF; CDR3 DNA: TGTGCCAGCAGCCCACTAGGGCCCCAAGAGACCCAGTACTTC
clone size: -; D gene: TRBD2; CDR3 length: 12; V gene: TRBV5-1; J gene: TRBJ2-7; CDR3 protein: CASSGGGYEQYF; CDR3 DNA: TGCGCCAGCAGCGGCGGGGGTTACGAGCAGTACTTC
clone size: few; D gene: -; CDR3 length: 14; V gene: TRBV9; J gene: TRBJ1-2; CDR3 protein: CASSVALPNYGYTF; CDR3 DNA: TGTGCCAGCAGCGTAGCACTTCCTAACTATGGCTACACCTTC
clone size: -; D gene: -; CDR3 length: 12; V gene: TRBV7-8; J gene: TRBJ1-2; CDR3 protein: CASSLDSYGYTF; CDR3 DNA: TGTGCCAGCAGCCTAGACAGCTATGGCTACACCTTC
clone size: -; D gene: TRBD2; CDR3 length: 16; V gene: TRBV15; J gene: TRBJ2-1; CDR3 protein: CATSRVSGRAYNEQFF; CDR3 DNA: TGTGCCACCAGCAGAGTTAGCGGGAGGGCCTACAATGAGCAGTTCTTC
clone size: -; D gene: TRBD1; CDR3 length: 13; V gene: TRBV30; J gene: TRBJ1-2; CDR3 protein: CAWSRQGFEGYTF; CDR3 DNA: TGTGCCTGGAGTCGACAGGGCTTCGAGGGCTACACCTTC
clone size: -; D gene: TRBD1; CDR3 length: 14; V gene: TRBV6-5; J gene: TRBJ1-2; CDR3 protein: CASSYSGQGYGYTF; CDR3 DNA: TGTGCCAGCAGTTACTCGGGACAGGGGTATGGCTACACCTTC
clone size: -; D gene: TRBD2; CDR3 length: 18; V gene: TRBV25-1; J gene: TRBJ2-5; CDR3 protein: CASSELGLAGGYQETQYF; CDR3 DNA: TGTGCCAGCAGTGAATTGGGGTTAGCGGGAGGTTATCAAGAGACCCAGTACTTC
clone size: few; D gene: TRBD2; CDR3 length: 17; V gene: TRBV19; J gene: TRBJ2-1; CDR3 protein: CASNVPGLAGEDNEQFF; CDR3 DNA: TGTGCCAGTAATGTCCCGGGACTAGCGGGAGAAGACAATGAGCAGTTCTTC
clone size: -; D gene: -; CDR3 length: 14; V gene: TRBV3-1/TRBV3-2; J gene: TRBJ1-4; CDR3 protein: CASSSGQINEKLFF; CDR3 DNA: TGTGCCAGCAGTTCCGGACAGATTAATGAAAAACTGTTTTTT
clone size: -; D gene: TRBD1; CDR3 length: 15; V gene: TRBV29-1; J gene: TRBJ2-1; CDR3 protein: CSVGVYRGKGNEQFF; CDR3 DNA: TGCAGCGTCGGGGTTTACAGGGGGAAGGGCAATGAGCAGTTCTTC
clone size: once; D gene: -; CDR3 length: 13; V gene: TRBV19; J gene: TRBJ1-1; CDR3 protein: CASKKTVNTEAFF; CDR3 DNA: TGTGCCAGTAAGAAAACAGTGAACACTGAAGCTTTCTTT
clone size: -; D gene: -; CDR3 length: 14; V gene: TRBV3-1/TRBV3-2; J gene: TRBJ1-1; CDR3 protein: CASSQGRVGTEAFF; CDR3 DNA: TGTGCCAGCAGCCAAGGTCGGGTCGGGACTGAAGCTTTCTTT
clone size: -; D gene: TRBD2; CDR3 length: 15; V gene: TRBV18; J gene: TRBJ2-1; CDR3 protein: CASSPLAGGIDEQFF; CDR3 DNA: TGTGCCAGCTCACCACTAGCGGGGGGTATCGATGAGCAGTTCTTC
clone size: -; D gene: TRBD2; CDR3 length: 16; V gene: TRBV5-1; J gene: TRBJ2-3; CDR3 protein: CASSFVAGNEADTQYF; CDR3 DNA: TGCGCCAGCAGCTTCGTAGCGGGAAATGAAGCAGATACGCAGTATTTT
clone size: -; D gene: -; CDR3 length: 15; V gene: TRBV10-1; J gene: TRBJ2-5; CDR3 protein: CATRGYWSLQETQYF; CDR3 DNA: TGCGCCACCCGGGGGTATTGGTCCCTTCAAGAGACCCAGTACTTC
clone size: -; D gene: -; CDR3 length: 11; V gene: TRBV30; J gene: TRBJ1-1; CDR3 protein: CAWSPMTEAFF; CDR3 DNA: TGTGCCTGGAGTCCCATGACTGAAGCTTTCTTT
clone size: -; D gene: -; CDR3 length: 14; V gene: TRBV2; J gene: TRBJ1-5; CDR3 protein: CASSLPGVHQPQHF; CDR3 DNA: TGTGCCAGCAGTCTACCAGGGGTCCATCAGCCCCAGCATTTT
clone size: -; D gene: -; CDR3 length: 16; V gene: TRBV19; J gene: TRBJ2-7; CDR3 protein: CASSHTYRAKEGEQYF; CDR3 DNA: TGTGCCAGTAGCCATACCTATCGGGCCAAGGAGGGGGAGCAGTACTTC
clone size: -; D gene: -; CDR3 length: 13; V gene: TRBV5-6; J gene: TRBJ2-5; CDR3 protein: CASSLNTVETQYF; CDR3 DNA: TGTGCCAGCAGCTTGAACACAGTAGAGACCCAGTACTTC
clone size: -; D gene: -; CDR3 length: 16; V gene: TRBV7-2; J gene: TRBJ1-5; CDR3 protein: CASSLDIGRDNQPQHF; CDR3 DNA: TGTGCCAGCAGCTTAGATATAGGGAGAGACAATCAGCCCCAGCATTTT
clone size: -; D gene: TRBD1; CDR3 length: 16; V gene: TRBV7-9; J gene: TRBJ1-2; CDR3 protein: CASSLKSGQGAEGYTF; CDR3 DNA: TGTGCCAGCAGCTTAAAATCCGGACAGGGGGCGGAAGGCTACACCTTC
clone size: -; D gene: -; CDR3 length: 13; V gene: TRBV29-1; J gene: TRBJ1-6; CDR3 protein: CSVKTDNNSPLHF; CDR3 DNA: TGCAGCGTTAAGACAGATAATAATTCACCCCTCCACTTT
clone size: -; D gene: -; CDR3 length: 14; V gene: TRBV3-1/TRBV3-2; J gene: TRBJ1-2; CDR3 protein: CASSHAEGRHGYTF; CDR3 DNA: TGTGCCAGCAGCCACGCGGAGGGCCGTCACGGCTACACCTTC
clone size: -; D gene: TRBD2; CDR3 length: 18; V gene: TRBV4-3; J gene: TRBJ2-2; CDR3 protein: CASSQDAGLAGAPGELFF; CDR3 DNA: TGCGCCAGCAGCCAAGATGCCGGGCTAGCGGGAGCGCCCGGGGAGCTGTTTTTT
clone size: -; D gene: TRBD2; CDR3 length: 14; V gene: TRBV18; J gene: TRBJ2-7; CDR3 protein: CASSLAGGVNEQYF; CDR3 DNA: TGTGCCAGCTCACTAGCGGGAGGAGTGAACGAGCAGTACTTC
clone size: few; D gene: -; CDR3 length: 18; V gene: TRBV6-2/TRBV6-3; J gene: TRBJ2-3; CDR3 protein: CASSFDPGTLFRTDTQYF; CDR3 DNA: TGTGCCAGCAGTTTTGACCCCGGGACACTCTTTCGGACAGATACGCAGTATTTT
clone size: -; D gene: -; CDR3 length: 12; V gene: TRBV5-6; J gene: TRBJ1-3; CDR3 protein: CASSPAGGLADF; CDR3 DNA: TGTGCCAGCAGCCCGGCCGGAGGCCTAGCAGATTTT